These T cell receptor beta chains were read from a single sample in a study of glioma-infiltrating T cells after dendritic cell vaccination. TCRdb's copy holds only in-frame clones and misses some; the assay was immunoSEQ multiplex PCR. The data show 110,000 or so clones, with around 90% seen just once and 2.7% held by the top ten. Source: blood, taken after dendritic cell vaccination. The receptors originated from a human donor with glioblastoma. The CDR3 runs from the conserved cysteine through the conserved F or W. The order of the fields is clone size, D gene, V gene, J gene, CDR3 protein, CDR3 DNA. The D gene is left open where the match is weak. For some rows the clone size is stated as once, few or many, or as a class when expanded; others skip it.

>-|-|TRBV2|TRBJ2-7
CASSEPGTYEQYF
TGTGCCAGCAGTGAACCAGGGACCTACGAGCAGTACTTC
>-|-|TRBV6-5|TRBJ2-1
CASSRGDEQFF
TGTGCCAGCAGCAGGGGAGATGAGCAGTTCTTC
>-|-|TRBV27|TRBJ2-7
CASRPLDNSYEQYF
TGTGCCAGCAGACCTCTGGACAACTCCTACGAGCAGTACTTC
>-|-|TRBV14|TRBJ1-2
CASSVGGYGYTF
TGTGCCAGCAGCGTGGGAGGGTATGGCTACACCTTC
>-|-|TRBV9|TRBJ1-1
CASGGQLNTEAFF
TGTGCCAGCGGCGGACAGCTGAACACTGAAGCTTTCTTT
>-|-|TRBV10-1|TRBJ2-3
CASSETTDTQYF
TGCGCCAGCAGTGAAACTACGGATACGCAGTATTTT
>few|TRBD1|TRBV6-5|TRBJ1-1
CASSYYRGNTEAFF
TGTGCCAGCAGTTACTACAGGGGGAACACTGAAGCTTTCTTT
>-|-|TRBV9|TRBJ1-4
CASSVAATNEKLFF
TGTGCCAGCAGCGTAGCAGCAACTAATGAAAAACTGTTTTTT
>-|TRBD1|TRBV7-9|TRBJ1-5
CASSTATGGGSSNQPQHF
TGTGCCAGCAGCACAGCGACAGGGGGCGGATCGAGCAATCAGCCCCAGCATTTT
>-|-|TRBV29-1|TRBJ1-1
CSVAGWNTEAFF
TGCAGCGTTGCCGGGTGGAACACTGAAGCTTTCTTT
>-|TRBD1|TRBV27|TRBJ1-6
CASSLPDRGNSPLHF
TGTGCCAGCAGTTTACCTGACAGGGGGAATTCACCCCTCCACTTT
>few|TRBD2|TRBV27|TRBJ2-1
CASSLTSGRVVYNEQFF
TGTGCCAGCAGTTTAACTAGCGGGAGGGTCGTCTACAATGAGCAGTTCTTC
>-|-|TRBV7-2|TRBJ1-2
CASSLSLNAGARDGYTF
TGTGCCAGCAGCTTATCTCTGAACGCAGGGGCTCGGGATGGCTACACCTTC